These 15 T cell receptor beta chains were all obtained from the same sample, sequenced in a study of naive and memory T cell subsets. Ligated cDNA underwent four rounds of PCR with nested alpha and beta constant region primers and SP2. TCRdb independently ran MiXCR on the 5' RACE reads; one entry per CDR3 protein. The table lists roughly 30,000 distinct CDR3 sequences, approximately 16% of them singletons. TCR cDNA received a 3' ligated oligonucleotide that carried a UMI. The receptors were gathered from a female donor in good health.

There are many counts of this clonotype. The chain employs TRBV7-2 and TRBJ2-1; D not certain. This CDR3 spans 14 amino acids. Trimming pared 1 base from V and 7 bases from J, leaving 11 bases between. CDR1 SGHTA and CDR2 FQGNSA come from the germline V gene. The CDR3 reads CASSLGVESNEQFF. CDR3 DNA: TGTGCCAGCAGCTTAGGCGTGGAATCTAATGAGCAGTTCTTC.

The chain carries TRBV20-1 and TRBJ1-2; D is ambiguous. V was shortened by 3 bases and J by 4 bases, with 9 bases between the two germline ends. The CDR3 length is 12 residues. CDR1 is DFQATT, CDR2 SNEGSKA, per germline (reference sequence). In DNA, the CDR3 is TGCAGTGCTAGTCCCAACTTCTATGGCTACACCTTC. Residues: CSASPNFYGYTF.

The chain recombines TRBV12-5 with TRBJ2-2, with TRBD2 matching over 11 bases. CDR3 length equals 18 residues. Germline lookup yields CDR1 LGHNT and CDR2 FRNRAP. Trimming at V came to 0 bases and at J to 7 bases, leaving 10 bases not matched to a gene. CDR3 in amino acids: CASGLVRPTSGGIGELFF. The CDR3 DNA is TGTGCTAGTGGTTTGGTACGCCCAACTAGCGGGGGAATCGGGGAGCTGTTTTTT.

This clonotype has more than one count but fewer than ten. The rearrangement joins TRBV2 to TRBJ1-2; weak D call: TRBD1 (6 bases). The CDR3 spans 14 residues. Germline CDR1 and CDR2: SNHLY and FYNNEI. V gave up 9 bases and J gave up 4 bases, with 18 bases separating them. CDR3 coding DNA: TGTGCCAGTACCCGGACAGTAGCCGTCTATGGCTACACCTTC. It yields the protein CASTRTVAVYGYTF. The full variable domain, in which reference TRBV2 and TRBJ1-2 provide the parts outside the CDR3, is EPEVTQTPSHQVTQMGQEVILRCVPISNHLYFYWYRQILGQKVEFLVSFYNNEISEKSEIFDDQFSVERPDGSNFTLKIRSTKLEDSAMYFCASTRTVAVYGYTFGSGTRLTVV.

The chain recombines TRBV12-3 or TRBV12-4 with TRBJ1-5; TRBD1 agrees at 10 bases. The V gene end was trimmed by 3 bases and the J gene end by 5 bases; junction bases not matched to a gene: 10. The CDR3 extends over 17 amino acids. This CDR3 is CASSFQISDRGHQPQHF. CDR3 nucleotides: TGTGCCAGCAGTTTTCAAATTTCAGACAGGGGGCATCAGCCCCAGCATTTT.

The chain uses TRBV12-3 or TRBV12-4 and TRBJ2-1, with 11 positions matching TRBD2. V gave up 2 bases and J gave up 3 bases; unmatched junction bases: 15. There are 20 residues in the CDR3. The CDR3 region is CASSLRGLAVKEEGYNEQFF. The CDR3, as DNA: TGTGCCAGCAGTTTAAGGGGACTAGCGGTTAAGGAAGAGGGCTACAATGAGCAGTTCTTC.

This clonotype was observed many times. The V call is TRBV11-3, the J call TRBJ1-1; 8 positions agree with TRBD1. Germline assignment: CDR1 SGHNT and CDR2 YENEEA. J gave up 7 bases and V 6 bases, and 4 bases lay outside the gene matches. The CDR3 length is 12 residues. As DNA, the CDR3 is TGTGCCAGCAGTCAGGGGGCGGGTGAAGCTTTCTTT. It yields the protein CASSQGAGEAFF.

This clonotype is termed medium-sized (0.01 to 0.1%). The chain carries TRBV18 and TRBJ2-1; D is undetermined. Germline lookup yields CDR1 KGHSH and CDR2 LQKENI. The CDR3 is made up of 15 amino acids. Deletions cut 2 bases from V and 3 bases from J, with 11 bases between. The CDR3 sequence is CASSPAWSLYNEQFF. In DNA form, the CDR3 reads TGTGCCAGCTCACCAGCCTGGTCCCTCTACAATGAGCAGTTCTTC.

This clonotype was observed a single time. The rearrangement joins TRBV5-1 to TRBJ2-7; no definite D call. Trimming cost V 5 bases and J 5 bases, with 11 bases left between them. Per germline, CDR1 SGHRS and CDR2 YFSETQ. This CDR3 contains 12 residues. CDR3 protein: CASRINCDEQYF. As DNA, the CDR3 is TGCGCCAGCAGGATAAACTGTGACGAGCAGTACTTC. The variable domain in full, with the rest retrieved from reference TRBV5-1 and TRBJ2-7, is KAGVTQTPRYLIKTRGQQVTLSCSPISGHRSVSWYQQTPGQGLQFLFEYFSETQRNKGNFPGRFSGRQFSNSRSEMNVSTLELGDSALYLCASRINCDEQYFGPGTRLTVT.

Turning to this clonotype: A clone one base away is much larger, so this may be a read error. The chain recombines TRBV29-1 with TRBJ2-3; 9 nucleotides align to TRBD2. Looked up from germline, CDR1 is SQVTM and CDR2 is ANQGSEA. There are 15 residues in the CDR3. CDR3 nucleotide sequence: TGCAGCGTCCCCATTAGCGGGGGTAGCACAGATACGCAGTGTTTT. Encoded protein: CSVPISGGSTDTQCF.

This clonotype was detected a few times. CDR3 nucleotide sequence: TGTGCCAGCAGCGTAGGGGGACTAGGCAGCGAGCAGTTCTTC. Translation: CASSVGGLGSEQFF. The J gene is TRBJ2-1, the V gene TRBV9, with TRBD2 identical over 8 bases. The CDR3 consists of 14 residues. Germline V gene data show CDR1 as SGDLS and CDR2 as YYNGEE. V gave up 0 bases and J gave up 10 bases; unmatched junction bases: 6.

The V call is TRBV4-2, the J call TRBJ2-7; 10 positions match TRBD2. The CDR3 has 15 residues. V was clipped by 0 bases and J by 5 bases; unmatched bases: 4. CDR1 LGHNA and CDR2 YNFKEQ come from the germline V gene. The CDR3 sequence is CASSQEVGTSDEQYF. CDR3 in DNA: TGTGCCAGCAGCCAAGAAGTAGGGACTAGCGACGAGCAGTACTTC.

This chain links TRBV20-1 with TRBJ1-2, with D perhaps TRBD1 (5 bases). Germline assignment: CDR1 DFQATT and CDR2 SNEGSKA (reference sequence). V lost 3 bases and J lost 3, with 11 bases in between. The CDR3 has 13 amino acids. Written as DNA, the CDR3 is TGCAGTGCTAGTCTGGGGCAGGACTATGGCTACACCTTC. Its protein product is CSASLGQDYGYTF.

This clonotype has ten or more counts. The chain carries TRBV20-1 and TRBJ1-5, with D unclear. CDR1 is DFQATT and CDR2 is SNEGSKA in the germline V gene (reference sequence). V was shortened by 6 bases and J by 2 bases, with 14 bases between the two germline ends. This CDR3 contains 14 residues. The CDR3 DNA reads TGCAGTGCCAGTAGTGGGGTTGGCAATCAGCCCCAGCATTTT. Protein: CSASSGVGNQPQHF.

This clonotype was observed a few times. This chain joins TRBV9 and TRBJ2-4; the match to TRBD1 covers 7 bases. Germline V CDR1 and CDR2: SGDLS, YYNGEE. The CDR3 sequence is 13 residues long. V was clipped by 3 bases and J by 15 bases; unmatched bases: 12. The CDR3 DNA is TGTGCCAGCAGCGCAGGTAACCGGGACAGCCGGTACTTC. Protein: CASSAGNRDSRYF.